This T cell receptor beta chain emerged from a study of response to subunit inactivated influenza vaccine. TCRdb re-analysed the RT-PCR reads in MiXCR, keeping a single row per CDR3 protein. The repertoire includes about 780,000 distinct CDR3 sequences, about 18% of them detected once, and 9.5% to 13% sits in the top ten. Germline V gene sequence: CDR1 SGHRS, CDR2 YFSETQ. The CDR3 covers 15 residues. The V and J ends lost 9 bases and 10 bases, in that order; junction bases with no gene match: 19. Study results and limitations: T cells newly recruited by each seasonal influenza vaccination are few, the authors suggested.

Worth noting for this clonotype: Its antigen remains unknown.

The material sequenced was PBMCs from blood, taken 4 to 6 days after vaccination. The V call is TRBV5-1, the J call TRBJ2-1, with TRBD2 identical over 7 bases. This receptor was taken from a man between 45 and 60 years old who received an inactivated influenza vaccine. The CDR3 protein is CATGLGDYNGREQFF. The CDR3 region has the DNA TGCGCCACGGGCCTAGGGGACTACAATGGTAGGGAGCAGTTCTTC.